Each of the 29 T cell receptor beta chains below was sequenced from the same sample in a study of T cell responses to AZD1222 COVID-19 vaccine. Some clones are missing from TCRdb's copy, which holds only in-frame ones; the method was immunoSEQ multiplex PCR. The data contain around 150,000 clones, about 87% of them seen just once; the ten biggest clones take up roughly 2%. The sample consisted of peripheral blood, taken on day 0 of AZD1222 vaccination. These receptor sequences come from an adult in good health.

The chain uses TRBV3-1 (or the pseudogene TRBV3-2) and TRBJ2-4; possibly TRBD1 or TRBD2 for D (5 bases each). This CDR3 has 14 residues. Germline CDR1 and CDR2: LGHDT and YNNKEL (reference sequence). Trimming shortened V by 5 bases and J by 3 bases, and 11 bases separated the two germline ends. In nucleotides, the CDR3 is TGTGCCAGCAGCGCCGGTGGGGGCAAAAACATTCAGTACTTC. The encoded protein is CASSAGGGKNIQYF.

This clone was detected only once. This chain joins TRBV5-1 and TRBJ2-3; D gene unclear. CDR1 is SGHRS, CDR2 YFSETQ, per germline. CDR3 length: 15 residues. Trimming cost V 4 bases and J 4 bases, with 16 bases left between them. CDR3 region: CASSQSNDQSDTQYF. The CDR3 DNA follows: TGCGCCAGCAGCCAGAGCAATGACCAGTCAGATACGCAGTATTTT.

The chain recombines TRBV6-5 with TRBJ1-1, with a weak D call TRBD1 (6 bases). In germline, CDR1 is MNHEY, CDR2 SVGAGI. This CDR3 has 15 amino acids. V was pared by 7 bases and J by 2 bases, with 17 bases between. The CDR3 DNA sequence: TGTGCCAGCAACCTACAGGGTCGGGGTAACACTGAAGCTTTCTTT. This sequence encodes CASNLQGRGNTEAFF.

The chain recombines TRBV19 with TRBJ1-1, with 7 positions matching TRBD1. The CDR3 length is 19 residues. Germline assignment: CDR1 LNHDA and CDR2 SQIVND (reference sequence). Trimming cost V 6 bases and J 3 bases; bases outside gene matches: 22. The CDR3 sequence is CASSIRNTTGARLHTEAFF. The CDR3 bases are TGTGCCAGTAGCATACGAAATACAACAGGGGCGCGATTACACACTGAAGCTTTCTTT. Supplemented by reference TRBV19 and TRBJ1-1, the full variable domain reads DGGITQSPKYLFRKEGQNVTLSCEQNLNHDAMYWYRQDPGQGLRLIYYSQIVNDFQKGDIAEGYSVSREKKESFPLTVTSAQKNPTAFYLCASSIRNTTGARLHTEAFFGQGTRLTVV.

V is TRBV6-5 and J is TRBJ1-2; perhaps TRBD1 as D (6 bases). V was trimmed by 6 bases and J by 4 bases, leaving 18 bases between them. The CDR3 totals 15 residues. Germline V gene lookup returns CDR1 MNHEY and CDR2 SVGAGI. CDR3 bases: TGTGCCAGCAGGGGCGTGGGGGCCGCGACCTATGGCTACACCTTC. Translation gives CASRGVGAATYGYTF.

The chain is built from TRBV9 and TRBJ1-1; D is ambiguous. CDR3 length: 10 residues. V lost 7 bases and J 7 bases, leaving 8 bases between the germline ends. In germline, CDR1 is SGDLS, CDR2 YYNGEE. CDR3 residues: CASRAGEAFF. The CDR3 DNA sequence: TGTGCCAGCCGGGCAGGTGAAGCTTTCTTT.

The chain combines TRBV6-2 or TRBV6-3 with TRBJ2-1; D unresolved. Germline lookup yields CDR1 MNHEY and CDR2 SVGEGT. Trimming shortened V by 4 bases and J by 8 bases, and 15 bases separated the two germline ends. This CDR3 spans 14 amino acids. CDR3 loop: CASSSLDRRHEQFF. The CDR3 region has the DNA TGTGCCAGCAGTTCCCTTGATCGACGGCATGAGCAGTTCTTC.

The chain carries TRBV6-5 and TRBJ2-2, with D perhaps TRBD2 (6 bases). V lost 4 bases to trimming and J lost 0 bases, with 9 bases between them. Germline V gene sequence: CDR1 MNHEY, CDR2 SVGAGI. This CDR3 is 15 amino acids long. The CDR3 DNA reads as TGTGCCAGCAGTTGGGACTTGACGAACACCGGGGAGCTGTTTTTT. Translating gives CASSWDLTNTGELFF.

The chain links TRBV5-5 to TRBJ1-5; D perhaps matches TRBD1 (6 bases). This CDR3 spans 15 amino acids. CDR1 and CDR2 from the germline V gene are SGHKS and YYEKEE (reference sequence). V was shortened by 0 bases and J by 0 bases, with 7 bases between the two germline ends. The CDR3 sequence is CASSLEQGSNQPQHF. In DNA, the CDR3 is TGTGCCAGCAGCTTGGAACAGGGTAGCAATCAGCCCCAGCATTTT.

The chain couples TRBV6-1 to TRBJ1-1; D gene uncertain. Per the germline V gene, CDR1 is MNHNS and CDR2 is SASEGT. The germline V and J ends were trimmed by 0 bases and 12 bases, with 11 bases remaining between them. The CDR3 covers 12 residues. In DNA, the CDR3 is TGTGCCAGCAGTGAAGCGCTAAACGAACCTTTCTTT. Protein sequence: CASSEALNEPFF.

This CDR3 is CATREGGGTGELFF. CDR3 DNA sequence: TGTGCCACCCGTGAGGGGGGAGGCACCGGGGAGCTGTTTTTT. This chain joins TRBV15 and TRBJ2-2; the D gene could be TRBD1 or TRBD2 (6 bases each). CDR3 length equals 14 residues. The V and J ends lost 8 bases and 4 bases respectively, with 14 bases between them. Germline assignment: CDR1 LNHNV and CDR2 YYDKDF (reference sequence).

This clone was counted once. Other DNA sequences from this sample encode an identical CDR3 as well. The genes are TRBV18 and TRBJ1-1; no firm D call. CDR3 length: 12 residues. Germline-derived CDR1 and CDR2 are KGHSH and LQKENI. The ends were cut back, 2 bases at V and 3 bases at J, with 4 bases in the middle. The CDR3 loop reads CASSPRDTEAFF. The CDR3 DNA sequence: TGTGCCAGCTCACCAAGGGACACTGAAGCTTTCTTT.

J is TRBJ1-3 and V is TRBV5-1; D is unresolved. Germline V gene sequence: CDR1 SGHRS, CDR2 YFSETQ. V lost 4 bases and J lost 4, with 12 bases in between. The CDR3 consists of 14 residues. The CDR3 sequence: CASSAGGSGNTIYF. The DNA of the CDR3 is TGCGCCAGCAGCGCAGGAGGGTCCGGAAACACCATATATTTT.

This clone has just one count. CDR3 in DNA: TGTGCCACCTCGGAAAGACAGGGGGCGCTTTACGAGCAGTACTTC. Translation: CATSERQGALYEQYF. This sequence joins TRBV24-1 and TRBJ2-7, with 10 bases identical to TRBD1. Germline CDR1 reads KGHDR; CDR2 reads SFDVKD. This CDR3 spans 15 amino acids. The V and J ends lost 9 bases and 4 bases, in that order; junction bases with no gene match: 11.

V is TRBV5-6 and J is TRBJ1-1, with TRBD1 identical over 8 bases. Germline lookup yields CDR1 SGHDT and CDR2 YYEEEE. The CDR3 length is 16 residues. V lost 4 bases to trimming and J lost 1 base; unmatched junction nucleotides: 9. The CDR3, as DNA: TGTGCCAGCAGCCGTTTTCAGGGGGCTACGAACACTGAAGCTTTCTTT. As protein: CASSRFQGATNTEAFF.

The rearrangement uses TRBV27 and TRBJ2-1; tentatively, D is TRBD2 (6 bases). This CDR3 spans 15 amino acids. Germline CDR1 and CDR2: MNHEY and SMNVEV (reference sequence). Trimming cost V 2 bases and J 0 bases, with 8 bases left between them. The CDR3 DNA is TGTGCCAGCAGTTTAGGGAGGAGCTCCTACAATGAGCAGTTCTTC. It translates to CASSLGRSSYNEQFF.

As DNA, the CDR3 is TGTGCCAGCAGCTCAGGGACAACCAATCAGCCCCAGCATTTT. This sequence encodes CASSSGTTNQPQHF. The chain uses TRBV7-9 and TRBJ1-5; D is perhaps TRBD1 (6 bases). CDR3 length: 14 residues. The germline V and J ends were trimmed by 4 bases and 3 bases, with 10 bases remaining between them. Germline CDR1 reads SEHNR; CDR2 reads FQNEAQ (reference sequence).

The chain carries TRBV19 and TRBJ1-5, with unresolved D. The CDR3 runs 11 residues. Germline V gene lookup returns CDR1 LNHDA and CDR2 SQIVND (reference sequence). Trimming shortened V by 4 bases and J by 11 bases, and 9 bases separated the two germline ends. The CDR3 here is CASSTSYAQHF. The CDR3 nucleotides are TGTGCCAGTAGTACCTCTTACGCCCAGCATTTT.

The chain uses TRBV5-1 and TRBJ1-1; 7 bases align to TRBD1. The CDR3 spans 13 residues. Germline loops: CDR1 SGHRS, CDR2 YFSETQ. With 0 bases clipped from V and 8 bases from J, the junction kept 4 bases outside the gene matches. The DNA of the CDR3 is TGCGCCAGCAGCTTGGGTAGACAGGGAGAAGCTTTCTTT. Residues: CASSLGRQGEAFF.

V and J are TRBV9 and TRBJ2-1; 7 nucleotides agree with TRBD1. V shed 0 bases, J shed 4 bases, and the junction held 16 bases outside the gene matches. The CDR3 runs 19 residues. Per germline, CDR1 SGDLS and CDR2 YYNGEE. The CDR3 DNA sequence: TGTGCCAGCAGCGTAGATGGTGGCAGGGGGACGACGAGGTACAATGAGCAGTTCTTC. Its translation is CASSVDGGRGTTRYNEQFF.

The rearrangement joins TRBV9 to TRBJ2-7; weak D call: TRBD1 (5 bases). Per germline, CDR1 SGDLS and CDR2 YYNGEE. Trimming shortened V by 4 bases and J by 7 bases, and 21 bases separated the two germline ends. This CDR3 region has 15 residues. The CDR3 region has the DNA TGTGCCAGCAGCCCGGATAGGGGTGGCTTCCAAGAGCAGTACTTC. It translates to CASSPDRGGFQEQYF.

The V call is TRBV6-5, the J call TRBJ1-4, with D tentatively TRBD1 (6 bases). Deletions cut 11 bases from V and 8 bases from J, with 18 bases between. The CDR3 has 13 amino acids. The germline V gene has CDR1 MNHEY and CDR2 SVGAGI. The CDR3 sequence: CACVVEGTEKLFF. DNA of the CDR3: TGTGCCTGCGTCGTAGAAGGGACAGAAAAACTGTTTTTT.

The genes are TRBV27 and TRBJ2-2; a weak D match, TRBD2 (6 bases). Germline V gene data show CDR1 as MNHEY and CDR2 as SMNVEV (reference sequence). Trimming pared 8 bases from V and 0 bases from J, leaving 19 bases between. This CDR3 comprises 17 residues. For the CDR3, the DNA is TGTGCCAGCGCCAACCCCGGGAGTACTGCGAACACCGGGGAGCTGTTTTTT. Translated: CASANPGSTANTGELFF.

The CDR3 is CASSLRYTGELFF. The CDR3 bases are TGTGCCAGCAGCCTCAGGTACACCGGGGAGCTGTTTTTT. The chain uses TRBV5-6 and TRBJ2-2; no clear D. This CDR3 contains 13 residues. The germline V gene encodes CDR1 SGHDT and CDR2 YYEEEE. V was trimmed by 4 bases and J by 3 bases, leaving 7 bases between them.

J is TRBJ1-2 and V is TRBV2; 10 positions match TRBD1. Trimming took 7 bases from V and 5 from J; bases not matched to a gene: 7. This CDR3 is built from 14 residues. The germline V gene encodes CDR1 SNHLY and CDR2 FYNNEI. The CDR3 bases are TGTGCCAGCAAGGGCGACAGGGGGCGTTATGGCTACACCTTC. Encoded protein: CASKGDRGRYGYTF.

J is TRBJ1-2 and V is TRBV14; D not resolved. The CDR3 is made up of 17 amino acids. V lost 2 bases and J 0 bases, leaving 16 bases between the germline ends. CDR1 and CDR2 (germline): SGHDN, FVKESK. The CDR3 region is CASSQSGLGLANYGYTF. The DNA of the CDR3 is TGTGCCAGCAGCCAATCCGGCCTGGGGTTAGCTAACTATGGCTACACCTTC.

The chain carries TRBV9 and TRBJ1-3; D remains ambiguous. This CDR3 contains 15 residues. Germline V CDR1 and CDR2: SGDLS, YYNGEE. V lost 5 bases and J lost 0, with 12 bases in between. CDR3 bases: TGTGCCAGCAGGGGTGGCACCGCCTCTGGAAACACCATATATTTT. Amino acid sequence: CASRGGTASGNTIYF.

The rearrangement uses TRBV5-1 and TRBJ1-1; 9 positions agree with TRBD1. Losses at the gene ends were 4 bases for V and 5 bases for J; bases not matched to a gene: 6. Germline CDR1 is SGHRS and CDR2 is YFSETQ. This CDR3 comprises 14 residues. The CDR3 sequence is CASSVGQGRTEAFF. For the CDR3, the DNA is TGCGCCAGCAGCGTGGGACAGGGCAGAACTGAAGCTTTCTTT.

The chain carries TRBV3-1 (or the pseudogene TRBV3-2) and TRBJ2-1; 9 bases align to TRBD1. The junction had 7 bases not matched to a gene; V was cut back by 4 bases and J by 9 bases. The germline V gene has CDR1 LGHDT and CDR2 YNNKEL (reference sequence). The CDR3 consists of 14 residues. The CDR3 region is CASSPGTGSGEQFF. The DNA for the CDR3 is TGTGCCAGCAGCCCTGGGACAGGGTCCGGTGAGCAGTTCTTC.